This TCR beta chain was retrieved from a study of T-cell reconstitution after alpha-beta-depleted transplantation in children. Preparing the TCRbeta library involved the use of unique molecular identifiers. Each CDR3 protein gets one entry after TCRdb re-called the PCR reads with MiXCR. This table has roughly 120,000 distinct CDR3 sequences, roughly 23% appearing once. About this clonotype itself: Its matching antigen is unknown. This may come from a read error, since a much larger clone is one base off.

Germline V lookup: CDR1 DFQATT, CDR2 SNEGSKA (reference sequence). CDR3 length equals 16 residues. Study-wide points: Most T-cell counts and diversity one year after the transplant came from T cells that were newly produced. Several hundred expanded graft clones reportedly were the source of alpha-beta T cells about two months after transplant.

The gene calls are TRBV20-1 and TRBJ2-1; TRBD1 matches at 8 bases. This specimen was PBMCs, mostly from graft donor cells, taken 180 days after TCRalphabeta/CD19-depleted stem cell transplant. The TCR sequence derives from a male patient between 2 and 15 years old who had a stem cell transplant for chronic granulomatous disease, so the T cells may come from the graft donor. CDR3 sequence reads: CCARVTGQGIGYEQFF. In DNA, the CDR3 is TGCTGTGCTAGAGTGACAGGACAGGGAATTGGCTATGAGCAGTTCTTC.